This TCR beta chain was captured by sequencing in a study of shared clonotypes between healthy human individuals. For the study at large: The study drew on two women and a few men aged 18 to 49 as donors. Study conclusions and caveats: Few donors limited the genetic and exposure-history diversity represented. Tissue TCR repertoires likely differ from these blood-only repertoires.

This clone has just one count. Its antigen is currently unknown. This table comes from immunoSEQ multiplex PCR, and its TCRdb copy is limited to in-frame clones, with some not included. This table has about 510,000 clones, approximately 79% appearing once. All donors were healthy HIV-negative adults lacking recent acute infections or vaccinations. The CDR3 has 14 residues. Trimming took 3 bases from V and 6 from J, leaving 14 bases between them. Germline V gene lookup returns CDR1 GTSNPN and CDR2 SVGIG (reference sequence). The chain couples TRBV30 to TRBJ2-2; a weak D match, TRBD2 (6 bases). The sample was PBMCs. The sequence was obtained from a middle-aged woman in good health. Some clones in this sample may be carry-over from other donors' samples. DNA for the CDR3: TGTGCCTGGAGCCTAAGGAGGGGATCCGGGGAGCTGTTTTTT. This sequence encodes CAWSLRRGSGELFF.